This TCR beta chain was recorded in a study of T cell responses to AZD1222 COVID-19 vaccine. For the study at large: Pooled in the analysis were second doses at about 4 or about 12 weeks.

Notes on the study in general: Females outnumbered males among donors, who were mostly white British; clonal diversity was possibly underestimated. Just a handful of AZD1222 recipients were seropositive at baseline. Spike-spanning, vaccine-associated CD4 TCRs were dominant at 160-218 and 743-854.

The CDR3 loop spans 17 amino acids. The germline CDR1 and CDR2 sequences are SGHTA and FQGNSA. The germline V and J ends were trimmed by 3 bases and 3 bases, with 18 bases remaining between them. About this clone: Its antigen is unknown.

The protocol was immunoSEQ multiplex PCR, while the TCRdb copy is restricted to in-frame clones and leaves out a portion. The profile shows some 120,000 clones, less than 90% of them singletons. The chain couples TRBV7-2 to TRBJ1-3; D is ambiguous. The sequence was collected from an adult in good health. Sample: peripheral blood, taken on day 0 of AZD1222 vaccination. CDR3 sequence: CASSLVLSGFNGNTIYF. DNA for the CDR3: TGTGCCAGCAGCTTGGTATTAAGTGGGTTCAATGGAAACACCATATATTTT.